This T cell receptor (beta chain) was documented in a study of CD8+ T cells in alopecia areata. Whole-study context: Tofacitinib administration to treated patients was oral, at 5 to 10 mg twice daily. Once tofacitinib had been taken for 6 to 18 months, 6 months off drug followed.

As for this clone: The antigen is not known.

The treatment denotes: oral pan-JAK inhibitor, 5-10 mg twice daily. Germline assignment: CDR1 SQVTM and CDR2 ANQGSEA. The CDR3 is 11 amino acids. Trimming left V 5 bases short and J 7 bases short, with 11 bases between. Broader study findings: On tofacitinib, scalp clonality and expanded CD8+ clones among top 100 fell significantly. The study found that many expanded lesional clones persisted in scalp and blood during tofacitinib.

Extracted RNA was reverse transcribed into cDNA, the sequencing template. Using immunoSEQ multiplex PCR, the repertoire was profiled, and TCRdb retains in-frame clones only, with some absent. The sample yields about 180,000 clones, 51% seen once. The chain combines TRBV29-1 with TRBJ1-1; D uncertain. The sequences come from CD8+ T cells sorted from blood, collected around week 54, from a patient treated with tofacitinib. The receptor comes from a human donor with alopecia areata. CDR3 DNA: TGCAGCGTTCAGTATCCCGTTGAAGCTTTCTTT. Residues: CSVQYPVEAFF.